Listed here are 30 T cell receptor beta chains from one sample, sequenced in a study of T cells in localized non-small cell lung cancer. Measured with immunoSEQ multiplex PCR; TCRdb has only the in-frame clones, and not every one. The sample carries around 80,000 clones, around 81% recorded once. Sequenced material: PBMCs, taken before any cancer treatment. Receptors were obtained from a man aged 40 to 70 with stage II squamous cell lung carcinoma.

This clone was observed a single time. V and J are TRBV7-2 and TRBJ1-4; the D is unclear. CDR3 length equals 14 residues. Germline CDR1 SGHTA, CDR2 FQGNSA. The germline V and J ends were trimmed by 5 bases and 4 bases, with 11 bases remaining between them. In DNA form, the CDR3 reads TGTGCCAGCAGCCTGCGGGGTATTAATGAAAAACTGTTTTTT. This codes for CASSLRGINEKLFF.

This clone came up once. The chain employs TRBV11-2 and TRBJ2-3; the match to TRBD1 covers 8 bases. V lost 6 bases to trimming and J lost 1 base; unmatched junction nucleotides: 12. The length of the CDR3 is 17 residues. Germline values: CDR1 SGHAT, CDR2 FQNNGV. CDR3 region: CASSRVTGVIRTDTQYF. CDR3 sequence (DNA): TGTGCCAGCAGTCGAGTGACAGGGGTGATCCGCACAGATACGCAGTATTTT.

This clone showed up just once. In nucleotides, the CDR3 is TGTGCCAGCTCACCACGCCCGGGACAGGTCAATTCACCCCTCCACTTT. Its protein is CASSPRPGQVNSPLHF. The chain is built from TRBV18 and TRBJ1-6; TRBD1 agrees at 8 bases. The CDR3 extends over 16 amino acids. V gave up 1 base and J gave up 7 bases; unmatched junction bases: 6. Germline values: CDR1 KGHSH, CDR2 LQKENI.

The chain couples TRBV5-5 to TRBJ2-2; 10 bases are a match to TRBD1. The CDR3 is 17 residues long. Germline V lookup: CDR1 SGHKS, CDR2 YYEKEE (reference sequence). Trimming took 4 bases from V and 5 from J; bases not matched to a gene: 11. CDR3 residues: CASSLEPAGQGTGELFF. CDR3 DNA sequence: TGTGCCAGCAGCCTAGAACCCGCGGGACAGGGGACCGGGGAGCTGTTTTTT. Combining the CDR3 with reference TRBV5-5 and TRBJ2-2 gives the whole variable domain DAGVTQSPTHLIKTRGQQVTLRCSPISGHKSVSWYQQVLGQGPQFIFQYYEKEERGRGNFPDRFSARQFPNYSSELNVNALLLGDSALYLCASSLEPAGQGTGELFFGEGSRLTVL.

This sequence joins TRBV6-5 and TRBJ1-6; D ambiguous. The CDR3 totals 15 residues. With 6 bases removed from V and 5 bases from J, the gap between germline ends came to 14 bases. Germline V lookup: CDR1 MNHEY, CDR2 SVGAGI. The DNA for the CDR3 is TGTGCCAGCAGCCCGGTCGGACGGAATAATTCACCCCTCCACTTT. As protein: CASSPVGRNNSPLHF.

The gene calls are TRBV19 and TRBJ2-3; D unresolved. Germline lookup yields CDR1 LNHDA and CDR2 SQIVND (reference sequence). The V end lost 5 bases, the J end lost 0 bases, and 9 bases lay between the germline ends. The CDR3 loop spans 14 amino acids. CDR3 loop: CASSATGSTDTQYF. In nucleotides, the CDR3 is TGTGCCAGTAGTGCCACTGGTAGCACAGATACGCAGTATTTT.

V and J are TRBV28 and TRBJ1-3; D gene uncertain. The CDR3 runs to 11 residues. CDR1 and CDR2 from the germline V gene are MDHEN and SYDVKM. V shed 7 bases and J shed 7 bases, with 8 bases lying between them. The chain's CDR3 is CASNLGNTIYF. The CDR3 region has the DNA TGTGCCAGCAATCTTGGGAACACCATATATTTT.

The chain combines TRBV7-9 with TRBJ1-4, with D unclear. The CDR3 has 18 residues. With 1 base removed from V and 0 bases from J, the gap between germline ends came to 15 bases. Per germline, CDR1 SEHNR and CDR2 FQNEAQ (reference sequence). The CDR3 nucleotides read TGTGCCAGCAGCTTAGGGATTGGTTACAGAGCAACTAATGAAAAACTGTTTTTT. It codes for CASSLGIGYRATNEKLFF.

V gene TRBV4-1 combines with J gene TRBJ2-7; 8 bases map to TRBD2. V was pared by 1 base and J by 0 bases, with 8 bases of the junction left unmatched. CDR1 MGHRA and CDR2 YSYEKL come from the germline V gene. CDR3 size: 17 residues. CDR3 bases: TGCGCCAGCAGCCAAGGTCCGGGGGGGAGGGCCTCCTACGAGCAGTACTTC. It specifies CASSQGPGGRASYEQYF.

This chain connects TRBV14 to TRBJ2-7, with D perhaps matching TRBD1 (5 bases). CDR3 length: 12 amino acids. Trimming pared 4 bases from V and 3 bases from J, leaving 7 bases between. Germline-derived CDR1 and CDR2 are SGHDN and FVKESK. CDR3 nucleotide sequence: TGTGCCAGCAGCCGGCAGGGCTACGAGCAGTACTTC. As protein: CASSRQGYEQYF.

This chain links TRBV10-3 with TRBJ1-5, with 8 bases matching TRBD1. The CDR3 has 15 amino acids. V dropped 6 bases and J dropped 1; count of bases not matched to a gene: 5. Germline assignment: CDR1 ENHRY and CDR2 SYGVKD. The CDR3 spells CAIRSDRGSNQPQHF. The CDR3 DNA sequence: TGTGCCATCAGAAGCGACAGGGGAAGCAATCAGCCCCAGCATTTT.

CDR3 sequence (DNA): TGTGCCAGCAGCTCCGGGGAAGGTCCCTATGGCTACACCTTC. Protein product: CASSSGEGPYGYTF. The chain employs TRBV7-2 and TRBJ1-2, with D unclear. V lost 4 bases and J 4 bases, leaving 13 bases between the germline ends. Germline assignment: CDR1 SGHTA and CDR2 FQGNSA. CDR3 length equals 14 residues.

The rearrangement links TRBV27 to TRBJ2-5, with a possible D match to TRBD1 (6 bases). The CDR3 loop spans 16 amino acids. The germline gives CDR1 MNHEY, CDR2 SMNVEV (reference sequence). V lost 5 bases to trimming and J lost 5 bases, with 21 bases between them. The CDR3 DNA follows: TGTGCCAGCAGTCCTCGGCGACCTCAGGGGTCGGAGACCCAGTACTTC. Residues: CASSPRRPQGSETQYF.

The CDR3 DNA is TGTGCCAGCAGTTCTTCACCGAGAGGGGGAACCTCTGAAGCTTTCTTT. Its translation is CASSSSPRGGTSEAFF. V and J are TRBV6-5 and TRBJ1-1, with D maybe TRBD1 (6 bases). The CDR3 contains 16 residues. Germline CDR1 MNHEY, CDR2 SVGAGI. Between the trimmed V and J ends, which lost 4 bases and 6 bases, there was a span of 21 bases.

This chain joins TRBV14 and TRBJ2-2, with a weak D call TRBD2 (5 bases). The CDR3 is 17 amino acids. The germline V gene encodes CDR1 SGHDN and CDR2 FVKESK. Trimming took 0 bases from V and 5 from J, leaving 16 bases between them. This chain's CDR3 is CASSQDKIGLRTGELFF. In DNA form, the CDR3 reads TGTGCCAGCAGCCAAGATAAGATAGGACTCCGAACCGGGGAGCTGTTTTTT.

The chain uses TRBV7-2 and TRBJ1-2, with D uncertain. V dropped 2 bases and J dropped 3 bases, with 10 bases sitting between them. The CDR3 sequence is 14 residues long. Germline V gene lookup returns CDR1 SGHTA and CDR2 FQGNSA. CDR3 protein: CASSLNFGDYGYTF. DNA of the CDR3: TGTGCCAGCAGCTTAAATTTCGGAGACTATGGCTACACCTTC.

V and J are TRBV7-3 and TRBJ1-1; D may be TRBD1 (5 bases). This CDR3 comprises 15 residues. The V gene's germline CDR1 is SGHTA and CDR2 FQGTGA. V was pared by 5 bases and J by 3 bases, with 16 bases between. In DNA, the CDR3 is TGTGCCAGCAGCCCCGGGGGAGGGCCGGACACTGAAGCTTTCTTT. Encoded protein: CASSPGGGPDTEAFF.

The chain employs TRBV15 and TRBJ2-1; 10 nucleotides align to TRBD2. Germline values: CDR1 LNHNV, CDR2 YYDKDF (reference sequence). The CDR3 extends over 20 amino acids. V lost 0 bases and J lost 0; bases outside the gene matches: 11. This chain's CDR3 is CATSRDLDSGGSSSYNEQFF. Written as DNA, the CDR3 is TGTGCCACCAGCAGAGATTTGGATAGCGGGGGGTCTAGCTCCTACAATGAGCAGTTCTTC.

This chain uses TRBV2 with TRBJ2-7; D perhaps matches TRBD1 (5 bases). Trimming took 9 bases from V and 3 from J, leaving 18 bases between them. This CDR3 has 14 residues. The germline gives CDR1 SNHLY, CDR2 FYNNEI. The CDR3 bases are TGTGCCAGTCGGCCGCATGGGGCGAGCTACGAGCAGTACTTC. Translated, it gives CASRPHGASYEQYF.

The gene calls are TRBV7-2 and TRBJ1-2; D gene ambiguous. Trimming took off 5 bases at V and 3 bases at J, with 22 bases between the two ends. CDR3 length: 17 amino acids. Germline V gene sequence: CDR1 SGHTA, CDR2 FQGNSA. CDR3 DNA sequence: TGTGCCAGCAGCCCGAAGGTCGGGCAGATCGGTGACTATGGCTACACCTTC. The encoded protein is CASSPKVGQIGDYGYTF. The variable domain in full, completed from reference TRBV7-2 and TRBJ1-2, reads GAGVSQSPSNKVTEKGKDVELRCDPISGHTALYWYRQSLGQGLEFLIYFQGNSAPDKSGLPSDRFSAERTGGSVSTLTIQRTQQEDSAVYLCASSPKVGQIGDYGYTFGSGTRLTVV.

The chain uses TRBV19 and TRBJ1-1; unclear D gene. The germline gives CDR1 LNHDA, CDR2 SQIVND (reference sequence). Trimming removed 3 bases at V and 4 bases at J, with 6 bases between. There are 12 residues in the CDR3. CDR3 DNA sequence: TGTGCCAGTAGTATCAGGAGCACTGAAGCTTTCTTT. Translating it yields CASSIRSTEAFF.

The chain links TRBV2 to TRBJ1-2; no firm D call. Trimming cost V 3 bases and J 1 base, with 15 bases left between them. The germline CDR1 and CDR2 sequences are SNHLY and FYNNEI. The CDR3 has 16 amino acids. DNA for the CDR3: TGTGCCAGCAGTGACCGGGCAGTAGGAGTTAACTATGGCTACACCTTC. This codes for CASSDRAVGVNYGYTF.

The CDR3 protein is CASSSGTGSFYGYTF. The CDR3 DNA follows: TGTGCCAGCAGCTCCGGGACAGGGTCGTTCTATGGCTACACCTTC. This chain connects TRBV5-8 to TRBJ1-2, with 9 bases aligning to TRBD1. Germline V gene data show CDR1 as SGHTS and CDR2 as YDEGEE. V trimming: 3 bases; J trimming: 4 bases; junction bases outside the gene matches: 7. The CDR3 extends over 15 amino acids.

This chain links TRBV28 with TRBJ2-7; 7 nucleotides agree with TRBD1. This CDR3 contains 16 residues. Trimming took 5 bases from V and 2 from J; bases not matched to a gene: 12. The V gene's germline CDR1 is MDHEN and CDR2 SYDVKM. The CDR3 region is CASSTSGTDMTYEQYF. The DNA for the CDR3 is TGTGCCAGCAGTACCTCCGGGACAGACATGACCTACGAGCAGTACTTC.

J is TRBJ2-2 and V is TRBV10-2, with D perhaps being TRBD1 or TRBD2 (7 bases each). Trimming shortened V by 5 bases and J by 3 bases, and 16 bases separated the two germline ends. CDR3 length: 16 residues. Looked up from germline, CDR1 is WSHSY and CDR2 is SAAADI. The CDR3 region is CASSWGGGVYTGELFF. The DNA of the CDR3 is TGCGCCAGCAGTTGGGGAGGGGGCGTCTACACCGGGGAGCTGTTTTTT.

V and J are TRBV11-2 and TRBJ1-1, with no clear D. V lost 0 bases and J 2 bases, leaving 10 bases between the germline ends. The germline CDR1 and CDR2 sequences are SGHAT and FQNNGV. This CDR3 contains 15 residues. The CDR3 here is CASSLEVSGNTEAFF. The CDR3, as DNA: TGTGCCAGCAGCTTAGAGGTTTCTGGAAACACTGAAGCTTTCTTT.

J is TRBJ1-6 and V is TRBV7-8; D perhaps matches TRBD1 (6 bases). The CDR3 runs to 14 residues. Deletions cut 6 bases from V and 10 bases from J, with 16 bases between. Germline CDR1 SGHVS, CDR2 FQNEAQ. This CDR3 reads CASSYPSTGSPLHF. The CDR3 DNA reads TGTGCCAGCAGTTATCCCTCGACAGGATCACCCCTCCACTTT.

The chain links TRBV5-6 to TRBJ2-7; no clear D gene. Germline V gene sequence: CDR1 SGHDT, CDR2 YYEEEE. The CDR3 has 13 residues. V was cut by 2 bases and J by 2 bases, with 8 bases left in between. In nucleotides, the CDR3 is TGTGCCAGCAGCTTACCAGAAGCCTACGAGCAGTACTTC. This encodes CASSLPEAYEQYF.

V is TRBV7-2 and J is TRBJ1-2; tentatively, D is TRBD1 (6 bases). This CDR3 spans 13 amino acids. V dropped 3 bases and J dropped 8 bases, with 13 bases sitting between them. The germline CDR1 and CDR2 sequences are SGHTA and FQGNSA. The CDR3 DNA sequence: TGTGCCAGCAGCTTTCGGGGGGCAAACGGCTACACCTTC. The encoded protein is CASSFRGANGYTF.

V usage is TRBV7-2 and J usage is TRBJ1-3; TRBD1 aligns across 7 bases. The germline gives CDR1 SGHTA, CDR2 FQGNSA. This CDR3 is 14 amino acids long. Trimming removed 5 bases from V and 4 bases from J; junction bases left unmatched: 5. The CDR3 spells CASSKQTGGNTIYF. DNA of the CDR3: TGTGCCAGCAGCAAACAGACAGGGGGAAACACCATATATTTT.